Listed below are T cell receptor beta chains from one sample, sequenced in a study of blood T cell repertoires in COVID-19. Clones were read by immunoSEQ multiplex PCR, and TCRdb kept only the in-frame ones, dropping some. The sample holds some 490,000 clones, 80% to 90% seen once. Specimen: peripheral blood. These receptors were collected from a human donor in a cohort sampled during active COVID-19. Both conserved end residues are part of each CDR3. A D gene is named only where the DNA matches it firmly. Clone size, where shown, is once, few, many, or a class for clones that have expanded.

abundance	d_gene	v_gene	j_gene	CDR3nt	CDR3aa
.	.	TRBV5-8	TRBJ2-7	TGTGCCAGCAGCCCCTCTGGAGTTCCTACCTACGAGCAGTACTTC	CASSPSGVPTYEQYF
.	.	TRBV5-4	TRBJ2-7	TGTGCCAGCAGCCGGGAGCCCTACGAGCAGTACTTC	CASSREPYEQYF
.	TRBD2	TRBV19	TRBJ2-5	TGTGCCAGTAGTACCCAGCGGGAGGGGAAACAAGAGACCCAGTACTTC	CASSTQREGKQETQYF
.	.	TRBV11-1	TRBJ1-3	TGTGCCAGCAGCCAGACGAGGAGCTCTGGAAACACCATATATTTT	CASSQTRSSGNTIYF
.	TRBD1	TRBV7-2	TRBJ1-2	TGTGCCAGCAGCCCCAAAAGGGCAGGGGGCGAGGGCTACACCTTC	CASSPKRAGGEGYTF
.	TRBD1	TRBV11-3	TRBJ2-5	TGTGCCAGCAGCTTCAGGGGGGAGACCCAGTACTTC	CASSFRGETQYF
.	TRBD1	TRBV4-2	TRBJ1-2	TGTGCCAGCAGCCGATGGACAGGGGGAAACTATGGCTACACCTTC	CASSRWTGGNYGYTF
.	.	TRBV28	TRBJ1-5	TGTGCCAGCACCTCACCCGGCGGGTTAAATCAGCCCCAGCATTTT	CASTSPGGLNQPQHF
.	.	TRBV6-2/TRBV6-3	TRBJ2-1	TGTGCCAGCAGTTACGGGAGCTCCTACAATGAGCAGTTCTTC	CASSYGSSYNEQFF
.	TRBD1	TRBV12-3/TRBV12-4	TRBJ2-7	TGTGCCAGCAGACGGACAGGGATCTACGAGCAGTACTTC	CASRRTGIYEQYF
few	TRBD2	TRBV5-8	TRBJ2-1	TGTGCCAGCAGGATAACCGGGCGGGAGGGCCGGAATGAGCAGTTCTTC	CASRITGREGRNEQFF
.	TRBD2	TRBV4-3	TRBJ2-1	TGCGCCAGCAGGCTCATACTTGTCCCGGGACTAGCGGGAGTCGCAAATGAGCAGTTCTTC	CASRLILVPGLAGVANEQFF
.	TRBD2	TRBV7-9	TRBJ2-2	TGTGCCAGCAGCTCGGGAGGGGTGGTCACCGGGGAGCTGTTTTTT	CASSSGGVVTGELFF
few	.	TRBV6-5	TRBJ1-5	TGTGCCAGCCTACCTCATAACCCGGCCGGGCAGCCCCAGCATTTT	CASLPHNPAGQPQHF
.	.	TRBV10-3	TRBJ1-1	TGTGCCATCATGAGACAGAAGAACACTGAAGCTTTCTTT	CAIMRQKNTEAFF
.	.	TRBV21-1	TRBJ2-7	TGTGCCAGCAGCAAAGCCCGGGACAGGAGCTCCTACGAGCAGTACTTC	CASSKARDRSSYEQYF
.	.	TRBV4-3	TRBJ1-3	TGCGCCAGCAGCCTTGGGGCCGACTCTGGAAACACCATATATTTT	CASSLGADSGNTIYF
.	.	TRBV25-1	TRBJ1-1	TGTGCCAGCAGTGAATATGACAGGGAAGCTTTCTTT	CASSEYDREAFF
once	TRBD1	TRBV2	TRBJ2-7	TGTGCCAGCAAAGGGACAGGGAACTACGAGCAGTACTTC	CASKGTGNYEQYF
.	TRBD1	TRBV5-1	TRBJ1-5	TGCGCCAGCAGCTTGGCCCCAGGACAGGGAGGCAATCAGCCCCAGCATTTT	CASSLAPGQGGNQPQHF
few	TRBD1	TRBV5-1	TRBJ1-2	TGCGCCAGCAGCTTGGCCGACAGGGAACATGGCTACACCTTC	CASSLADREHGYTF
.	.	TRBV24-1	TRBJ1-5	TGTGCCACCAGTGACCCGACGACGGGTGGGCAGCCCCAGCATTTT	CATSDPTTGGQPQHF
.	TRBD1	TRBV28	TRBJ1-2	TGTGCCAGCAGACCCCCGGACAGGGAGTACTATGGCTACACCTTC	CASRPPDREYYGYTF
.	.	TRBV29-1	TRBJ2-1	TGCAGCGTTAATTTCCGGCTGAACAGACCCCCTTACAATGAGCAGTTCTTC	CSVNFRLNRPPYNEQFF
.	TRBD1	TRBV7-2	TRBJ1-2	TGTGCCAGCAGCTCCAGGGGGCGCCCATATGGCTACACCTTC	CASSSRGRPYGYTF
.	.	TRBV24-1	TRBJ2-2	TGTGCCACCAGTACGGCAGCAGGCACCGGGGAGCTGTTTTTT	CATSTAAGTGELFF
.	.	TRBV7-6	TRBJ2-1	TGTGCCAGCAGCTTACTTAGCGGTAGCTCCTACAATGAGCAGTTCTTC	CASSLLSGSSYNEQFF
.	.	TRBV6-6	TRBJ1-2	TGTGCCAGCAGTTTCCCCCCCAGGGGCCCCTATGGCTACACCTTC	CASSFPPRGPYGYTF
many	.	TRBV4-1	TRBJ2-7	TGCGCCAGCAGCCCCGGGACTTGGGATCCCAGGATGGGGGAGCAGTACTTC	CASSPGTWDPRMGEQYF
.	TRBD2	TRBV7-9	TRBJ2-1	TGTGCCAGCAGCTTTGGCGGGGGTTATTATGAGCAGTTCTTC	CASSFGGGYYEQFF
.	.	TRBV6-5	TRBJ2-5	TGTGCCAGCACCCGGGAAGTTCAAGAGACCCAGTACTTC	CASTREVQETQYF
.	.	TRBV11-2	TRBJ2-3	TGTGCCAGCAGCACGCCCTCTTTAGCGGCGAGGGCAGATACGCAGTATTTT	CASSTPSLAARADTQYF
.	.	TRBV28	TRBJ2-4	TGTGCCAGCAGTTTGCCCCAACAGGGATTCAAAAACATTCAGTACTTC	CASSLPQQGFKNIQYF
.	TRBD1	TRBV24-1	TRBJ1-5	TGTGCCACCAGTGATTCTCGGGGGTACGGGACAGGGGGTCAGCCCCAGCATTTT	CATSDSRGYGTGGQPQHF
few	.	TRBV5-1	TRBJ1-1	TGCGCCCCCCGGGCGGGGGTCCACAGACGGAACACTGAAGCTTTCTTT	CAPRAGVHRRNTEAFF
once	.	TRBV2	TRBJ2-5	TGTGCCAGCAGGGGGAAGGACCTAGCGATCGAGACCCAGTACTTC	CASRGKDLAIETQYF
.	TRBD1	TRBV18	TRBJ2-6	TGTGCCAGCTCCCCTGGGGGACAGAATTCTGGGGCCAACGTCCTGACTTTC	CASSPGGQNSGANVLTF
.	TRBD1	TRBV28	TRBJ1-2	TGTGCCAGCAGTCTGCCCGGGACAGGGGGCTTTGCGGAAGGCTACACCTTC	CASSLPGTGGFAEGYTF
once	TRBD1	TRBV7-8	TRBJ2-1	TGTGCCAGCAGCTCAGGTGGGACAGGGGGCAATGAGCAGTTCTTC	CASSSGGTGGNEQFF
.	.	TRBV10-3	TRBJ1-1	TGTGCCATCAGTGTTTCAGGGGTTACTGAAGCTTTCTTT	CAISVSGVTEAFF
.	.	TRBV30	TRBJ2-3	TGTGCCTGGGGACCTACAGGAGTCACAGATACGCAGTATTTT	CAWGPTGVTDTQYF
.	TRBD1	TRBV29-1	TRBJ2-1	TGCAGCGTTTGGGGACAGGAGAGCTCCTACAATGAGCAGTTCTTC	CSVWGQESSYNEQFF
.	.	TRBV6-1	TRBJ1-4	TGTGCCAGCAGTGACGGACAGCTTAATGAAAAACTGTTTTTT	CASSDGQLNEKLFF
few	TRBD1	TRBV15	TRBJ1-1	TGTGCCACCACTCAAGGTGGCAGGGGGCCCCGTACAGCTTTCTTT	CATTQGGRGPRTAFF
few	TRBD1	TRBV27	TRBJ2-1	TGTGCCAGCAGTTTAATAACAGGGGGCCCTTACAATGAGCAGTTCTTC	CASSLITGGPYNEQFF
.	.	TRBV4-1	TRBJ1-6	TGCGCCAGCAGCCTCGGGGTTCTGGGCTCCTATAATTCACCCCTCCACTTT	CASSLGVLGSYNSPLHF
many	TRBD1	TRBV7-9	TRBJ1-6	TGTGCCAGCAGTGGGACAGGGGGCGAAAATTCACCCCTCCACTTT	CASSGTGGENSPLHF